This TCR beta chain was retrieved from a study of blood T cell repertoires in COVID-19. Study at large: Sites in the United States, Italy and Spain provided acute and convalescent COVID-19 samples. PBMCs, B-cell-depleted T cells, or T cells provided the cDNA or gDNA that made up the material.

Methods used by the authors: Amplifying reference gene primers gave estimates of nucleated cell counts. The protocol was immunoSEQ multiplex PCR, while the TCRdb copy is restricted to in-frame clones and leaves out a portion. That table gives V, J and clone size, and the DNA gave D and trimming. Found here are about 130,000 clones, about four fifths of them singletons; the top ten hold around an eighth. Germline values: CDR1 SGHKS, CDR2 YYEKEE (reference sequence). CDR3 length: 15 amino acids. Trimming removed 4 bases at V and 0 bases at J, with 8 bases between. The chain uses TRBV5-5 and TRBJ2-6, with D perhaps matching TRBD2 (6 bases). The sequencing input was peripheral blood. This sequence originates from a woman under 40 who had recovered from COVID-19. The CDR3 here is CASSVGGSGANVLTF. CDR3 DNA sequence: TGTGCCAGCAGCGTCGGGGGCTCTGGGGCCAACGTCCTGACTTTC.